This T cell receptor beta chain was captured by sequencing in a study of CXCR3-negative and CXCR3-positive naive CD8 T cells. Definition of naive CD8+ T cells rested on a CD45RO-CCR7+CD27+CD95- profile. Through 5' RACE with UMI labels, the TRB cDNA libraries were prepared. TCRdb derives one entry per CDR3 protein from the 5' RACE reads, leaving out DNA. This table lists 40,000 to 50,000 distinct CDR3 sequences. The CDR3 runs 11 residues. The germline gives CDR1 SQVTM, CDR2 ANQGSEA. The chain is built from TRBV29-1 and TRBJ2-1; the D gene TCRdb calls, TRBD1, cannot be checked with no DNA. Sample: naive CXCR3- CD8+ T cells from blood. Regarding subset: CD45RO-CCR7+CD27+CD95- naive CD8+ T cells lacking CXCR3 (TNR3-). The receptor's source is a human donor in good health. Some clones in this sample may be carry-over from other donors' samples. The CDR3 sequence: CSVEPGGEQFF.